The clone carrying this T cell receptor (beta chain) has only a few counts. Antigen unknown. This record belongs to a study of response to subunit inactivated influenza vaccine. The V gene lost 3 bases and the J gene lost 6 bases, with 10 bases spanning the gap. This CDR3 region has 13 residues. One entry per CDR3 protein results from TCRdb running MiXCR on the RT-PCR reads. This repertoire shows some 640,000 distinct CDR3 sequences, around 14% found once; its top ten account for 6% to 7%. Findings of the study overall: That few new T cells are recruited by each seasonal influenza vaccination was the authors' suggestion.

The sequence derives from a man aged 45-65 years who received an inactivated influenza vaccine. V and J are TRBV12-3 or TRBV12-4 and TRBJ2-3; D gene unclear. Sample: PBMCs from blood, taken 14 to 15 days before vaccination. CDR3: CASSFFRSDTQYF. The CDR3 DNA reads as TGTGCCAGCAGTTTTTTTAGAAGCGATACGCAGTATTTT.